This entry is about one T cell receptor (beta chain). The antigen is undetermined. Its ends do not fully match the called genes, so a read error is possible. The authors deemed Graves' hyperthyroidism stable absent ophthalmopathy progression within 18 months. Patients showing uncontrolled infection, other autoimmune disease, pregnancy or lactation were ineligible. RNA transcripts served as the template for amplifying TCR beta CDR3 regions. The primer set for the first-round RT-PCR of the TCR CDR3 was HTBI. From the multiplex PCR reads, TCRdb called clonotypes with MiXCR, one entry per CDR3 protein. Of roughly 580,000 distinct CDR3 sequences listed, about half are singletons. This specimen belongs to a study of T cells in Graves' hyperthyroidism and ophthalmopathy. This CDR3 spans 13 amino acids. Germline V gene data show CDR1 as SGHTA and CDR2 as FQGNSA. Points from the study as a whole: In the analysis, a 13 V-J model separated ophthalmopathy from stable hyperthyroidism. Most clonotypes that expanded in the thyroid above 0.001 also showed up in blood.

This chain connects TRBV7-2 to TRBJ2-2, with 8 bases aligning to TRBD1. This TCR was recovered from a woman aged 18-35 years with Graves' hyperthyroidism. The specimen sequenced was peripheral blood or thyroid tissue (not recorded which). CDR3 protein: CASSPDRAGELFF. In DNA form, the CDR3 reads TGTGCCAGCAGCCCGGACAGGGCCGGAGAGCTGTTTTTT.